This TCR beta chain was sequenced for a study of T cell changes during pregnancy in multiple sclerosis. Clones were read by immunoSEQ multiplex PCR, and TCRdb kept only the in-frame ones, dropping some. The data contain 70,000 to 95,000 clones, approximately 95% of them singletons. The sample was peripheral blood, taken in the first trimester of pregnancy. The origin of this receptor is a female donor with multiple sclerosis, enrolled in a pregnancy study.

The CDR3 loop is CASSVAASGDQGELFF. As DNA, the CDR3 is TGTGCCAGCAGCGTAGCGGCTAGCGGGGATCAGGGGGAGCTGTTTTTT. The chain joins TRBV9 to TRBJ2-2, with 9 bases that match TRBD2. The CDR3 is 16 amino acids. V lost 0 bases, J lost 8 bases, and 8 bases stayed unmatched. CDR1 and CDR2 from the germline V gene are SGDLS and YYNGEE.